This TCR beta chain was obtained from a study of early T cells in non-severe SARS-CoV-2 infection. About the study: Bulk RNA from unsorted whole blood was sequenced; chains were unpaired. Study-level results: The VDJdb matching leaned toward anti-spike CD8 responses and overlooked private and CD4 specificities.

The protocol attached unique molecular identifiers to individual cDNA molecules. From the 5' RACE reads, TCRdb called clonotypes with MiXCR, one entry per CDR3 protein. The sample records some 77,000 distinct CDR3 sequences, around 12% being singletons. This clonotype was detected a few times. Its antigen is undetermined. The V gene end was trimmed by 4 bases and the J gene end by 8 bases; junction bases not matched to a gene: 7. The CDR3 is 13 residues long. Per germline, CDR1 MNHNS and CDR2 SASEGT. The sample consisted of whole blood, taken at baseline. This receptor was taken from an adult who was a healthcare worker with PCR-confirmed SARS-CoV-2 infection or an uninfected control (not recorded which). The donor label of this sample is uncertain. The V and J genes are TRBV6-1 and TRBJ1-2; 7 bases match TRBD1. CDR3 region: CASSVDRAGGYTF. In nucleotides, the CDR3 is TGTGCCAGCAGTGTTGACAGGGCGGGCGGCTACACCTTC.